One sample yielded the 4 T cell receptor beta chains listed below, sequenced in a study of cytomegalovirus exposure and HLA in healthy donors. A multiplex PCR was run with 60 Vbeta primers and 13 Jbeta primers. Here immunoSEQ multiplex PCR was the method, and the copy in TCRdb shows in-frame clones only, minus some. Of under 200,000 clones in the sample, 77% were seen once. Input material: PBMCs. The receptors originated from a male donor in good health and CMV-seropositive.

This clone was detected once. This chain uses TRBV15 with TRBJ2-7; possible D gene TRBD1, 6 bases. Germline assignment: CDR1 LNHNV and CDR2 YYDKDF (reference sequence). The CDR3 sequence is 14 residues long. Trimming took 0 bases from V and 4 from J, leaving 10 bases between them. CDR3 coding DNA: TGTGCCACCAGCAGAGACAGGGGTTGGTACGAGCAGTACTTC. Protein sequence: CATSRDRGWYEQYF.

V is TRBV7-9 and J is TRBJ2-2, with 10 bases aligning to TRBD2. Germline assignment: CDR1 SEHNR and CDR2 FQNEAQ (reference sequence). With V trimmed by 4 bases and J by 0 bases, 8 bases remained unmatched. This CDR3 contains 18 residues. DNA of the CDR3: TGTGCCAGCAGCTCCTTGAGTAGCGGGGGGACGAACACCGGGGAGCTGTTTTTT. It yields the protein CASSSLSSGGTNTGELFF.

This clone has a handful of counts. This chain joins TRBV6-1 and TRBJ2-7, with 8 nucleotides matching TRBD2. V shed 2 bases, J shed 2 bases, and the junction held 11 bases outside the gene matches. CDR1 and CDR2 (germline): MNHNS, SASEGT. There are 17 residues in the CDR3. In nucleotides, the CDR3 is TGTGCCAGCAGTGAATGGGCAAGCGGGGGTCGCACCTACGAGCAGTACTTC. It translates to CASSEWASGGRTYEQYF.

This clone came up a few times. Distinct nucleotide sequences in the sample also encode this CDR3. CDR3 protein: CASSEARGYGYTF. The DNA for the CDR3 is TGTGCCAGCAGTGAAGCCAGGGGCTATGGCTACACCTTC. The chain joins TRBV6-1 to TRBJ1-2; a weak D match, TRBD1 (6 bases). V lost 0 bases and J lost 4, with 6 bases in between. The germline gives CDR1 MNHNS, CDR2 SASEGT. This CDR3 region has 13 residues.